A selection of T cell receptor beta chains follows, all from one sample in a study of blood T cell repertoires in COVID-19. Assay: immunoSEQ multiplex PCR; the TCRdb copy retains only in-frame clones and omits some. Here the sample spans about 84,000 clones, roughly 77% being singletons. Sequences were obtained from peripheral blood. These TCRs come from a man in his fifties with active or convalescent COVID-19. CDR3s include the opening cysteine and the closing phenylalanine or tryptophan. The D gene is left open where the match is weak. Some rows have no size entry. The others give once, few or many, or a class for an expanded clone.

length | J | size | V | D | CDR3 | DNA
15 | TRBJ1-6 | - | TRBV7-2 | - | CASSSTGTQTSGLHF | TGTGCCAGCAGCTCAACCGGGACACAGACTTCGGGCCTCCACTTT
14 | TRBJ2-7 | - | TRBV7-3 | TRBD1 | CASSLTGTGGKQYF | TGTGCCAGCAGCTTAACCGGGACAGGGGGCAAGCAGTACTTC
15 | TRBJ1-4 | - | TRBV15 | - | CATSGRTAVYEKLFF | TGTGCCACCAGCGGAAGGACAGCCGTATACGAAAAACTGTTTTTT
16 | TRBJ2-7 | - | TRBV5-4 | TRBD1 | CASSLASGQGHREQYF | TGTGCCAGCAGCTTGGCCTCCGGACAGGGTCATCGCGAGCAGTACTTC
17 | TRBJ2-5 | few | TRBV7-8 | TRBD2 | CASSPSGGREYQETQYF | TGTGCCAGCAGCCCTAGCGGGGGTCGAGAGTACCAAGAGACCCAGTACTTC
16 | TRBJ2-7 | - | TRBV25-1 | - | CASSEYPTASSYEQYF | TGTGCCAGCAGTGAATACCCGACAGCAAGCTCCTACGAGCAGTACTTC
12 | TRBJ1-1 | - | TRBV6-5 | - | CASSYDGGGAFF | TGTGCCAGCAGTTACGATGGGGGAGGGGCTTTCTTT
15 | TRBJ2-7 | - | TRBV12-5 | - | CASGLKRGHHYEQYF | TGTGCTAGTGGTTTGAAAAGGGGACACCACTACGAGCAGTACTTC
15 | TRBJ1-5 | - | TRBV6-5 | TRBD1 | CASSTDRGSNQPQHF | TGTGCCAGCAGTACGGACAGGGGGAGCAATCAGCCCCAGCATTTT
14 | TRBJ1-5 | few | TRBV2 | - | CASSEAGARQPQHF | TGTGCCAGCAGTGAAGCGGGGGCTAGGCAGCCCCAGCATTTT
14 | TRBJ1-4 | - | TRBV13 | - | CASSTRGGNVPPFF | TGTGCCAGCAGCACGAGGGGAGGGAATGTTCCACCTTTTTTT
14 | TRBJ2-7 | few | TRBV6-5 | - | CASSYARGDHEQYF | TGTGCCAGCAGTTACGCCAGGGGGGACCACGAGCAGTACTTC
14 | TRBJ1-2 | few | TRBV18 | TRBD1 | CASSPPGQFYGYTF | TGTGCCAGCTCACCACCGGGACAGTTCTATGGCTACACCTTC
13 | TRBJ1-2 | - | TRBV28 | - | CASSRTATYGYTF | TGTGCCAGCAGTCGGACAGCAACTTATGGCTACACCTTC
22 | TRBJ2-2 | - | TRBV9 | TRBD2 | CASSPSLPGGLAGGRITGELFF | TGTGCCAGCAGCCCATCCCTCCCGGGTGGACTAGCGGGGGGGCGGATCACCGGGGAGCTGTTTTTT
15 | TRBJ1-5 | - | TRBV11-2 | - | CASSLDPGSNQPQHF | TGTGCCAGCAGCTTAGATCCGGGGAGCAATCAGCCCCAGCATTTT
14 | TRBJ1-1 | - | TRBV18 | - | CASSTGPGSTEAFF | TGTGCCAGCTCCACAGGCCCGGGTAGCACTGAAGCTTTCTTT
14 | TRBJ1-5 | - | TRBV6-5 | - | CASSYSYSNQPQHF | TGTGCCAGCAGTTACTCCTACAGCAATCAGCCCCAGCATTTT
15 | TRBJ2-2 | - | TRBV24-1 | TRBD2 | CATSDPGLAPGELFF | TGTGCCACCAGTGACCCGGGACTAGCCCCCGGGGAGCTGTTTTTT
15 | TRBJ1-2 | few | TRBV11-1 | - | CASSLPPPSNYGYTF | TGTGCCAGCAGCCTACCCCCCCCCTCTAACTATGGCTACACCTTC
17 | TRBJ2-1 | - | TRBV19 | - | CASSPSGTLNSYNEQFF | TGTGCCAGTAGTCCTTCCGGGACACTTAACTCCTACAATGAGCAGTTCTTC